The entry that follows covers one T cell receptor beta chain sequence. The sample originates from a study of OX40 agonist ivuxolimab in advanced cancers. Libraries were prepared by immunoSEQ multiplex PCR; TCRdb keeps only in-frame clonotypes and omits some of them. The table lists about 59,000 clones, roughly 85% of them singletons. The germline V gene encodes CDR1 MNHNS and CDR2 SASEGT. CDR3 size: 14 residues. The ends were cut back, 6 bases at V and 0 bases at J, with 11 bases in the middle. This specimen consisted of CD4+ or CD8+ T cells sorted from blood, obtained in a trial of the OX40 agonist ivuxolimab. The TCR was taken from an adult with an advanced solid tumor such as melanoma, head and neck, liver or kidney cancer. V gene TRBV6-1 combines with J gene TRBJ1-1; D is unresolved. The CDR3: CASRIFLMNTEAFF. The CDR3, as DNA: TGTGCCAGCAGAATCTTTCTAATGAACACTGAAGCTTTCTTT.